This TCR beta chain came from a study of blood T cell repertoires in COVID-19. Study information: T cells, B-cell-depleted T cells, or PBMCs supplied cDNA or gDNA.

Looked up from germline, CDR1 is SGHKS and CDR2 is YYEKEE (reference sequence). The CDR3 loop spans 12 amino acids. V was cut by 3 bases and J by 11 bases, with 15 bases left in between. TCRdb's copy holds only in-frame clones and misses some; the assay was immunoSEQ multiplex PCR. The sample shows approximately 400,000 clones, more than 75% of them seen only once. The chain employs TRBV5-5 and TRBJ2-7; D gene ambiguous. This receptor was obtained from a woman between 18 and 30 years old who had recovered from COVID-19. The sample taken for sequencing was PBMCs or T cells enriched from blood (not recorded which). CDR3 DNA: TGTGCCAGCAGCTCCAGACAAAAAGTCGAGTACTTC. This sequence encodes CASSSRQKVEYF.